This T cell receptor beta chain was sequenced for a study of blood T cell repertoires in COVID-19. Study background: Samples taken during acute and convalescent COVID-19 were collected in the United States, Italy and Spain. PBMCs, B-cell-depleted T cells, or T cells were the source of the cDNA or gDNA that made up the material.

J was trimmed by 3 bases and V by 5 bases; bases with no gene match: 4. CDR1 MNHEY and CDR2 SMNVEV come from the germline V gene (reference sequence). The CDR3 loop spans 14 amino acids. Original processing notes: Reference gene primer amplification in the assay estimated nucleated cell counts. Clones were sequenced by immunoSEQ multiplex PCR, and TCRdb holds only the in-frame ones, with some missing. The V and J calls and clone size are taken from that table; D and trimming were inferred from the DNA. The top ten clones hold roughly a fifth of a sample with roughly 86,000 clones, roughly 86% of them seen once.

Specimen: peripheral blood. V and J are TRBV27 and TRBJ2-7; 10 bases align to TRBD2. The TCR was taken from a human donor in a cohort sampled during active COVID-19. The CDR3 loop is CASSPSGGYYEQYF. CDR3 bases: TGTGCCAGCAGTCCTAGCGGGGGTTACTACGAGCAGTACTTC.